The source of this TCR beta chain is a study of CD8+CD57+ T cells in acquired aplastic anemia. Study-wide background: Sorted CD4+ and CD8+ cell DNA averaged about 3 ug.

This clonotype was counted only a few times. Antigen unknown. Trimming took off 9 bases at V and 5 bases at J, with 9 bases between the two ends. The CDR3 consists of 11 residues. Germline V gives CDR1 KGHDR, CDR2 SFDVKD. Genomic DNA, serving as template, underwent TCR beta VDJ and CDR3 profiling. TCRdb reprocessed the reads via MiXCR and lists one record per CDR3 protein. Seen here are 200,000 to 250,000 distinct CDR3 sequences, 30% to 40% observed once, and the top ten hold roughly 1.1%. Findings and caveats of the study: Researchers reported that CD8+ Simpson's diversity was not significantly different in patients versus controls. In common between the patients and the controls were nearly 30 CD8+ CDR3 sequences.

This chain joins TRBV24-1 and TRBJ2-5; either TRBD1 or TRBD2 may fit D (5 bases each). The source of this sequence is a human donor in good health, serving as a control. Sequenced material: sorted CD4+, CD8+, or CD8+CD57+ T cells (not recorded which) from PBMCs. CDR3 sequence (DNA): TGTGCCACCGGGGGTGGGGAGACCCAGTACTTC. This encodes CATGGGETQYF.